This entry concerns a single T cell receptor beta chain. The PCR contained 60 Vbeta and 13 Jbeta primers. Clones were sequenced by immunoSEQ multiplex PCR, and TCRdb holds only the in-frame ones, with some missing. This sample has about 190,000 clones, with about nine tenths found just once. The data belong to a study of cytomegalovirus exposure and HLA in healthy donors. The V gene lost 3 bases and the J gene lost 4 bases, with 15 bases spanning the gap. The CDR3 is made up of 15 amino acids. Per germline, CDR1 SEHNR and CDR2 FQNEAQ (reference sequence). This chain links TRBV7-9 with TRBJ1-1; D is ambiguous. This receptor was taken from a man under 40 in good health and CMV-seronegative. The sequenced sample was PBMCs. In nucleotides, the CDR3 is TGTGCCAGCAGCTTCTCCGGGCCGCGGGCCACTGAAGCTTTCTTT. Translating gives CASSFSGPRATEAFF.